This T cell receptor (beta chain) was sequenced in a study of blood T cell repertoires in COVID-19 (dated by TCRdb to about 2020). Looking at the study overall: The collaborator samples originated in the United States, Italy and Spain and spanned the acute and convalescent phases of COVID-19. The prospective study material was composed of cDNA or gDNA derived from T cells, B-cell-depleted T cells, or PBMCs. Subjects who had been exposed to COVID-19, were actively infected with it, or had recovered from it provided the deeply sampled blood TCRbeta repertoires that made up the dataset. A freely available public database, intended as a resource for researchers studying the immune response to SARS-CoV-2, is where the repertoires were released. Samples were obtained from the ongoing ImmuneRACE study (first 160 participants) and from roughly 1,300 subjects provided by 6 global collaborators. Nearly every sample came with metadata listing a de-identified subject ID, COVID-19 status, age in years and sex. Where available, HLA class I and class II types were obtained from metadata supplied by the sample provider rather than from assay-based typing.

TCRbeta CDR3 regions were amplified from genomic DNA using the immunoSEQ Assay, a bias-controlled multiplex PCR. In the paper's pipeline: Nucleated cell counts per sample were estimated from amplification of reference gene primers within the assay. To quantify the absolute abundance of each unique TCRbeta CDR3 rearrangement, sequence reads were collapsed and filtered. For each sample, productive Simpson clonality was calculated by taking the square root of Simpson's diversity index across productive rearrangements. TCRdb re-hosts the immuneACCESS table, in-frame sequences only. Its copies lack some clones; in the studies checked, an unresolved V gene accounts for under half of them, and the cause for the rest is not known. The D gene and trimming were derived from the DNA, and the V and J assignments and clone size from that table. The sample has around 15,000 clones on record, approximately 88% of them singletons. Roughly 9% of the sample is taken by the ten largest.

As regards this clone: Its target antigen remains unknown. No quality values exist for individual bases; no much larger clone is one base distant.

Collaborating institutions collected whole blood in K2EDTA tubes following their own protocols. For TCRbeta analysis, collaborators shipped samples in one of three forms: frozen whole blood, isolated PBMCs, or DNA extracted from either of those sample types. General findings and caveats noted by the study authors: Clinical and demographic metadata were provided uncurated, with the amount varying by source and participant.

The sequencing input was peripheral blood. The origin of this receptor is a human donor in a cohort sampled during active COVID-19.

CDR3 region: CATGREGGSDTQYF. At the DNA level, the sequence is TGCGCCACCGGGCGGGAGGGAGGGTCAGATACGCAGTATTTT. Recombination connected TRBV4-1 to TRBJ2-3, with 9 junctional bases fitting TRBD2. From V the trimming removes 10 bases and from J it removes 4 bases, while the gene matches leave 9 bases of the junction unaccounted for. The CDR3 spans 14 residues, from the cysteine through the phenylalanine. The retained sequence is limited to the CDR3, 42 bases, with the frame set at the first base. CDR1 and CDR2 are read off the germline V gene as MGHRA and YSYEKL.